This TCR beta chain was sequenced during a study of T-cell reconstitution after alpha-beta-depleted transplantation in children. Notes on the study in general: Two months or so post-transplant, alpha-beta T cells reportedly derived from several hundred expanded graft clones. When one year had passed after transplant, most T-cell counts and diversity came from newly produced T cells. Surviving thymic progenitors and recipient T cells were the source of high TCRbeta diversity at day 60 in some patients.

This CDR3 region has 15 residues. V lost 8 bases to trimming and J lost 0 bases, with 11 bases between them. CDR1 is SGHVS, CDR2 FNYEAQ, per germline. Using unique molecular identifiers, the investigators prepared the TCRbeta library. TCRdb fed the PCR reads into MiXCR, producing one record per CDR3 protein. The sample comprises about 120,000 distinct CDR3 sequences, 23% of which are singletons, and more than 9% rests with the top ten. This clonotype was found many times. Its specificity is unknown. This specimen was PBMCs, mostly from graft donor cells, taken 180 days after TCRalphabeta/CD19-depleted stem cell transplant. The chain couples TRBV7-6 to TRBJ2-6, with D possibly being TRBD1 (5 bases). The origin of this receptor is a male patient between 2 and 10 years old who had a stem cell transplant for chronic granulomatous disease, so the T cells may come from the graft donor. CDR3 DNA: TGTGCCAGCTCCGGACATCTCTCTGGGGCCAACGTCCTGACTTTC. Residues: CASSGHLSGANVLTF.